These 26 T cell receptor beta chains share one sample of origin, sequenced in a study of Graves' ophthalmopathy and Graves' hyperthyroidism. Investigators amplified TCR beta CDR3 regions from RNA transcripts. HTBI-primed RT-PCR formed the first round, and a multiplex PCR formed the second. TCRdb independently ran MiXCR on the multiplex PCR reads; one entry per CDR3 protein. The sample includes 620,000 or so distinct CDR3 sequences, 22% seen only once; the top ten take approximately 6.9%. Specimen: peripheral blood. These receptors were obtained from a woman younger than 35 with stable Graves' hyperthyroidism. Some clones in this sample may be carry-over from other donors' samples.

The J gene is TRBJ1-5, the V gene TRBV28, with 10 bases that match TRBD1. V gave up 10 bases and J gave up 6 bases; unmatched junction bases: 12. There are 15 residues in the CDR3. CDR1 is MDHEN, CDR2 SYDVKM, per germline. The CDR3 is CATSPTGGAGQPQHF. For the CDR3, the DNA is TGTGCCACTTCCCCGACAGGGGGCGCGGGTCAGCCCCAGCATTTT.

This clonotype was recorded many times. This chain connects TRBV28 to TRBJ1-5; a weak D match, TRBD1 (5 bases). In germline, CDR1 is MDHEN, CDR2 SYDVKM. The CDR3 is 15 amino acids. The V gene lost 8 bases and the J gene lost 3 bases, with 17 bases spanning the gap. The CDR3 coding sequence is TGTGCCAGCCGAGTGGGGGGATCGGACAATCAGCCCCAGCATTTT. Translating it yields CASRVGGSDNQPQHF.

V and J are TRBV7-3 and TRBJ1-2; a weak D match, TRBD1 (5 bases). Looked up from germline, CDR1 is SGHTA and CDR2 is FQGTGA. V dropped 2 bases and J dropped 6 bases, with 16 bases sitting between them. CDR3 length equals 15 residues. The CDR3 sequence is CASSLGGSTGDGYTF. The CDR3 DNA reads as TGTGCCAGCAGCTTAGGTGGCTCAACGGGGGATGGCTACACCTTC.

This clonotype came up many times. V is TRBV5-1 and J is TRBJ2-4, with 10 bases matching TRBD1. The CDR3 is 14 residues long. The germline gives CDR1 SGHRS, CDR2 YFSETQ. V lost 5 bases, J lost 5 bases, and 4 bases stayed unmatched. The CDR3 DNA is TGCGCCAGCAGGGTGACAGGGGGCGAAAACATTCAGTACTTC. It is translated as CASRVTGGENIQYF.

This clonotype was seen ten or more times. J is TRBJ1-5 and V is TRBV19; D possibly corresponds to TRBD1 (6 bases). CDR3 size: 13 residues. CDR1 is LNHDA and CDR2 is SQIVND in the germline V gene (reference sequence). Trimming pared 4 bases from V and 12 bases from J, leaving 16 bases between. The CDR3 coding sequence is TGTGCCAGTAGTACGAATCTTGGACAGTACCAGCATTTT. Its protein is CASSTNLGQYQHF.

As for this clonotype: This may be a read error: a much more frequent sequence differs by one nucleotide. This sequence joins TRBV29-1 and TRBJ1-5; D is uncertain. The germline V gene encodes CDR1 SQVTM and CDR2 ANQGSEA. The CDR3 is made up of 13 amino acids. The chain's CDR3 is CSVSDAFNQPRHF. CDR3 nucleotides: TGCAGCGTTTCAGACGCGTTCAATCAGCCCCGGCATTTT. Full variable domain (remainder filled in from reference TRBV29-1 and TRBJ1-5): SAVISQKPSRDICQRGTSLTIQCQVDSQVTMMFWYRQQPGQSLTLIATANQGSEATYESGFVIDKFPISRPNLTFSTLTVSNMSPEDSSIYLCSVSDAFNQPRHFGDGTRLSIL.

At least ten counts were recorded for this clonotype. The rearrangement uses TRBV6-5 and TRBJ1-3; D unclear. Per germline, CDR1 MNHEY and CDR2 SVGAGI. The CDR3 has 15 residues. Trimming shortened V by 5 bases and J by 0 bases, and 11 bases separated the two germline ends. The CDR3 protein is CASSPVTSSGNTIYF. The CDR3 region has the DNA TGTGCCAGCAGTCCCGTAACCTCCTCTGGAAACACCATATATTTT.

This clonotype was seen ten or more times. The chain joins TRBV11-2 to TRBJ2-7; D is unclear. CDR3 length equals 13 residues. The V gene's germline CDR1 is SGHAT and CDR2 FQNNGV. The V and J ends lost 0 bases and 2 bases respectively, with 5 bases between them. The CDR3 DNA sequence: TGTGCCAGCAGCTTAGAACTAACCTACGAGCAGTACTTC. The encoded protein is CASSLELTYEQYF.

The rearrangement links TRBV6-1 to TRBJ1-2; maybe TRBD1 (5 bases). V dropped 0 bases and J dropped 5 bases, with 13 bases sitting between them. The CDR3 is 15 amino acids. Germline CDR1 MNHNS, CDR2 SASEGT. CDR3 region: CASSEAPGREYGYTF. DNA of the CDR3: TGTGCCAGCAGTGAAGCGCCGGGCAGGGAATATGGCTACACCTTC.

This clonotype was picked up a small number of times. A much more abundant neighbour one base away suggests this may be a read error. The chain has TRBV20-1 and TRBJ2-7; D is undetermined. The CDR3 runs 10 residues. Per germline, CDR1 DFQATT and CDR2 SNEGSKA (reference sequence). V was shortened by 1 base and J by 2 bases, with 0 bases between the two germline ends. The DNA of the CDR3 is TGCAGTGCTAGAGCCTACGAGCAGTACTTC. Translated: CSARAYEQYF.

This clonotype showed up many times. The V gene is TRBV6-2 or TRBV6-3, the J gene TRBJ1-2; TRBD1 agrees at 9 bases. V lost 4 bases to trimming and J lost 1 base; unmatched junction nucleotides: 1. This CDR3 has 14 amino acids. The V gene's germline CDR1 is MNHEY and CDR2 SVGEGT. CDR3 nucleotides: TGTGCCAGCAGTTGGGGACAGGGTAACTATGGCTACACCTTC. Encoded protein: CASSWGQGNYGYTF.

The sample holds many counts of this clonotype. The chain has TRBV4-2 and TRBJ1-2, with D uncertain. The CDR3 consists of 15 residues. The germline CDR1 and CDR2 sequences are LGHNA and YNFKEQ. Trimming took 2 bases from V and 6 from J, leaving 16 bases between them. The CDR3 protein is CASSQSLGGYDGYTF. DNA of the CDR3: TGTGCCAGCAGCCAAAGTCTCGGAGGGTACGATGGCTACACCTTC.

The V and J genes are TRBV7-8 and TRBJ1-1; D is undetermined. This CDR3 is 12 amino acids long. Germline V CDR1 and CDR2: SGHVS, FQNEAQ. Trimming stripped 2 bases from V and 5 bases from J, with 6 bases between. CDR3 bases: TGTGCCAGCAGCTTATTCACAACTGAAGCTTTCTTT. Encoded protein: CASSLFTTEAFF. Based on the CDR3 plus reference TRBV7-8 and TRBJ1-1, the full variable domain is GAGVSQSPRYKVAKRGQDVALRCDPISGHVSLFWYQQALGQGPEFLTYFQNEAQLDKSGLPSDRFFAERPEGSVSTLKIQRTQQEDSAVYLCASSLFTTEAFFGQGTRLTVV.

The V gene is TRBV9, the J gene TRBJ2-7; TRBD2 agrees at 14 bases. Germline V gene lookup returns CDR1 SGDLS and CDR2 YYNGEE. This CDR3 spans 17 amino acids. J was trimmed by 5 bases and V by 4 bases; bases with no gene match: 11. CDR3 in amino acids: CASSPPGTSGRRDEQYF. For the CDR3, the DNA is TGTGCCAGCAGCCCCCCCGGGACTAGCGGGAGAAGGGACGAGCAGTACTTC.

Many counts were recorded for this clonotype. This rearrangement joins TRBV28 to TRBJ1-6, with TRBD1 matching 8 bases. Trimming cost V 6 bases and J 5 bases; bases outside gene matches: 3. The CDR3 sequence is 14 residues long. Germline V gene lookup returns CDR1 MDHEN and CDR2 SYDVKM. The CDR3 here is CASSPTGDNSPLHF. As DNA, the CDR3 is TGTGCCAGCAGCCCGACAGGGGATAATTCACCCCTCCACTTT.

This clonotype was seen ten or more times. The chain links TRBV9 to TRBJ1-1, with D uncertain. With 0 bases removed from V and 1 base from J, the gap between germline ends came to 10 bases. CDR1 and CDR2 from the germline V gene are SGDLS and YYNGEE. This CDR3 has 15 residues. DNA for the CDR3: TGTGCCAGCAGCGTAGCTGCAGGAGGGAACACTGAAGCTTTCTTT. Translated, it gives CASSVAAGGNTEAFF.

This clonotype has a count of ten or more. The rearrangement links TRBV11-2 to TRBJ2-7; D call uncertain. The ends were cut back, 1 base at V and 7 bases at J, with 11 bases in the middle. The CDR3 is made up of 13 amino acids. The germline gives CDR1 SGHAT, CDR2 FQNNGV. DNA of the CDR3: TGTGCCAGCAGCTTAGGGGCTCCAACTGAGCAGTACTTC. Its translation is CASSLGAPTEQYF. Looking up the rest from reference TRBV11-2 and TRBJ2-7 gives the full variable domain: EAGVAQSPRYKIIEKRQSVAFWCNPISGHATLYWYQQILGQGPKLLIQFQNNGVVDDSQLPKDRFSAERLKGVDSTLKIQPAKLEDSAVYLCASSLGAPTEQYFGPGTRLTVT.

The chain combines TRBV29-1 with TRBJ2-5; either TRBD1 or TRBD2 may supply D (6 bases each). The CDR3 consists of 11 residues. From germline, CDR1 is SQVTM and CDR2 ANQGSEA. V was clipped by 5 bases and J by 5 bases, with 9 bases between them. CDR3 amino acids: CSVRGLETQYF. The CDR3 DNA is TGCAGCGTTCGGGGGCTCGAGACCCAGTACTTC.

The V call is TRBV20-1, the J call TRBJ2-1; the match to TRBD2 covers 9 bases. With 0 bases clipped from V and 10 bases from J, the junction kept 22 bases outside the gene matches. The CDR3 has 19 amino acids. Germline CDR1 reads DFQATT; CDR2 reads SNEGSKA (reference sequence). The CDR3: CSARDLNSGGTNLYGEQFF. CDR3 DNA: TGCAGTGCTAGAGATCTGAATAGCGGGGGAACTAATCTTTACGGGGAGCAGTTCTTC.

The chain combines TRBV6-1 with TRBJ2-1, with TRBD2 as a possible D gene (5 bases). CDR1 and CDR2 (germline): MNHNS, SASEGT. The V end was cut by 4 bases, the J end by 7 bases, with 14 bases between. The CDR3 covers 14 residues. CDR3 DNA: TGTGCCAGCAGTGGGGAGAGGGTTATAAATGAGCAGTTCTTC. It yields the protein CASSGERVINEQFF.

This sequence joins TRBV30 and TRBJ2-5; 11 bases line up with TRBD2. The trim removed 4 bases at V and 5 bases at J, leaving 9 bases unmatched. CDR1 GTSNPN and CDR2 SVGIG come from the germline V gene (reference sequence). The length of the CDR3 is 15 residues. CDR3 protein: CAWTLAGGRGETQYF. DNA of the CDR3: TGTGCCTGGACTCTAGCGGGGGGCCGGGGGGAGACCCAGTACTTC.

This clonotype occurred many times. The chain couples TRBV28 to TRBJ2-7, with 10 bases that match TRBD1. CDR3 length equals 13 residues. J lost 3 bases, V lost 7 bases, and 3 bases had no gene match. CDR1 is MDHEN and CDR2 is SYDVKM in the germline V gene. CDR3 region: CASIRTGGYEQYF. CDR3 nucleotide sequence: TGTGCCAGCATTCGGACAGGGGGCTACGAGCAGTACTTC.

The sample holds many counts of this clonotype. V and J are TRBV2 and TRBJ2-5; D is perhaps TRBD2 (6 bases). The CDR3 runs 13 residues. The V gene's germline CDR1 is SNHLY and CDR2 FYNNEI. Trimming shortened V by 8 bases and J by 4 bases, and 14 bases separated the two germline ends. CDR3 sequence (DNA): TGTGCCAGCCTCCGGAGGGCCGTAGAGACCCAGTACTTC. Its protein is CASLRRAVETQYF.

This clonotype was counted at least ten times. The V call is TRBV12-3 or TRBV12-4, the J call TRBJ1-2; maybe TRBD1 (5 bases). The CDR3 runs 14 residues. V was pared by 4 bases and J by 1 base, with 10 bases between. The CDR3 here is CASSWDGNNYGYTF. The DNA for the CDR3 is TGTGCCAGCAGTTGGGACGGAAATAACTATGGCTACACCTTC.

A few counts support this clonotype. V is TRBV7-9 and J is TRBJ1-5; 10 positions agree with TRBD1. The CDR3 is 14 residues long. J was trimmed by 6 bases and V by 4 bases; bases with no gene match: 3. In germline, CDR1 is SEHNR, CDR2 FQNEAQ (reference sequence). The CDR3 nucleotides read TGTGCCAGCAGCTATGGACAGGGGGGTCAGCCCCAGCATTTT. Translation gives CASSYGQGGQPQHF.

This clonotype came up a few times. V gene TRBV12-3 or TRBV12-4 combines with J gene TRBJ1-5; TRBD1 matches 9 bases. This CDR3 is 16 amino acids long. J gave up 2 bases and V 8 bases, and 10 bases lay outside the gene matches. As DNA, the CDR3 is TGTGCCAGCGGACGACAGGGGGTTTGGGGCAATCAGCCCCAGCATTTT. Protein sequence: CASGRQGVWGNQPQHF.